This TCR beta chain was documented in a study of TIL therapy for anti-PD-1-resistant metastatic lung cancer. The overall study: Median patient age was nearly 55, ranging roughly 35-85 years. Most patients had lung adenocarcinoma. General study points: The cohort had more treatment-naive, never-smoker and oncogene-addicted patients than typical.

The V gene end was trimmed by 5 bases and the J gene end by 5 bases; junction bases not matched to a gene: 8. The CDR3 spans 16 residues. The V gene's germline CDR1 is SGHAT and CDR2 FQNNGV. As to time point: pre-treatment sample, taken before nivolumab and TIL therapy. Tumor tissue came from excised metastases, mostly pleural nodules or supraclavicular lymph nodes. Tumors were harvested before any PD-1/PD-L1 blockade. This was the immunoSEQ v3 assay. TCRdb keeps only in-frame clones here, not all; method: immunoSEQ multiplex PCR. The repertoire has about 100,000 clones, under 70% of them found once; the top ten carry roughly 11%. Concerning this clone itself: What it binds is not known.

The chain couples TRBV11-2 to TRBJ2-7, with 14 nucleotides matching TRBD2. This TCR derives from a person aged 25 to 85 with non-small cell lung cancer. Sample: tumor tissue, taken at baseline. The CDR3 loop is CASSPTTSGRANEQYF. DNA for the CDR3: TGTGCCAGCAGCCCCACGACTAGCGGGAGGGCGAACGAGCAGTACTTC.